These T cell receptor beta chains were read from a single sample in a study of shared clonotypes between healthy human individuals. Sequencing was performed with immunoSEQ multiplex PCR; in TCRdb, only in-frame clones are kept and a portion is missing. The data contain around 2,100,000 clones, about 95% of them singletons. Sequenced sample: naive CD8+ T cells sorted from blood. These receptors all come from a man aged 18 to 30 in good health. CDR3s include the opening cysteine and the closing phenylalanine or tryptophan. The D gene is left open where the match is weak. The size of a clone is reported for some rows only, either as once, few or many, or as a class for expanded clones.

V	J	D	size	CDR3	DNA
TRBV4-1	TRBJ2-7	TRBD1	NA	CASSQDRYGTAYEQYF	TGCGCCAGCAGCCAAGATCGTTACGGGACAGCTTACGAGCAGTACTTC
TRBV6-1	TRBJ2-7	NA	NA	CASSQTGWGGSEQYF	TGTGCCAGCAGCCAGACAGGGTGGGGGGGGAGCGAGCAGTACTTC
TRBV5-8	TRBJ2-1	TRBD1	NA	CASSLGGQLGYNEQFF	TGTGCCAGCAGCTTGGGGGGACAGTTGGGGTACAATGAGCAGTTCTTC
TRBV11-3	TRBJ2-5	TRBD2	NA	CASGFLAGETQYF	TGTGCCAGCGGTTTTCTAGCGGGGGAGACCCAGTACTTC
TRBV5-1	TRBJ2-3	TRBD2	once	CASSFWREITDTQYF	TGCGCCAGCAGCTTCTGGCGGGAGATAACAGATACGCAGTATTTT
TRBV28	TRBJ2-7	NA	NA	CASSSEEPYEQYF	TGTGCCAGCAGTAGCGAGGAGCCCTACGAGCAGTACTTC
TRBV4-3	TRBJ1-1	NA	NA	CASSQAVDTEAFF	TGCGCCAGCAGCCAAGCGGTCGACACTGAAGCTTTCTTT
TRBV11-2	TRBJ1-2	TRBD1	NA	CASSLVPGGDLVYGYTF	TGTGCCAGCAGCTTAGTTCCAGGGGGCGATTTGGTCTATGGCTACACCTTC
TRBV6-1	TRBJ2-5	TRBD1	NA	CASSEGTGGETQYF	TGTGCCAGCAGTGAGGGGACAGGTGGGGAGACCCAGTACTTC
TRBV30	TRBJ2-3	TRBD1	NA	CAWSGLGQARTDTQYF	TGTGCCTGGAGTGGGCTGGGACAGGCCCGCACAGATACGCAGTATTTT
TRBV28	TRBJ1-2	NA	NA	CASSFEWDNYGYTF	TGTGCCAGCAGTTTCGAGTGGGATAACTATGGCTACACCTTC
TRBV18	TRBJ2-2	NA	NA	CASSPPIALNTGELFF	TGTGCCAGCTCACCACCCATAGCGCTTAACACCGGGGAGCTGTTTTTT
TRBV27	TRBJ2-2	NA	NA	CASSLMSGTGELFF	TGTGCCAGCAGTTTAATGAGTGGCACCGGGGAGCTGTTTTTT
TRBV28	TRBJ2-2	NA	NA	CASSLATPNTGELFF	TGTGCCAGCAGTTTAGCTACCCCGAACACCGGGGAGCTGTTTTTT
TRBV28	TRBJ2-5	TRBD1	NA	CASSADRGPETQYF	TGTGCCAGCAGTGCTGACAGGGGGCCGGAGACCCAGTACTTC